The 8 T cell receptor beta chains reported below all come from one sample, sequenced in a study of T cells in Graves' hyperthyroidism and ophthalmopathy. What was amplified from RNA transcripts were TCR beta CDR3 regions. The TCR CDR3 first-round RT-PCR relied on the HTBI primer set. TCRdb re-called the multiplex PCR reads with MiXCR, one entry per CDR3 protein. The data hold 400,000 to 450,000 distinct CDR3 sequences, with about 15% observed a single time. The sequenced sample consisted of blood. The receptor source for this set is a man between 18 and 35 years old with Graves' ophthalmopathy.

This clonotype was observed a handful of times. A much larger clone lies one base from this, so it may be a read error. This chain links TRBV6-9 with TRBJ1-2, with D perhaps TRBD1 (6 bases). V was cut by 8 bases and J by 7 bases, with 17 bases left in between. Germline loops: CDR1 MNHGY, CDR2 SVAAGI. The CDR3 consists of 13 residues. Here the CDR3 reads CASRRQAYCGYTF. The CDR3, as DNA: TGTGCCAGCCGAAGACAGGCCTACTGTGGCTACACCTTC.

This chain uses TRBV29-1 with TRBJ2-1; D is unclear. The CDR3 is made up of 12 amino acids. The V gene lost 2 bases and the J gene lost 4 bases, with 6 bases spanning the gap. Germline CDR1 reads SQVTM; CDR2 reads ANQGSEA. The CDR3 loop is CSVEWIYNEQFF. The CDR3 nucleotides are TGCAGCGTTGAATGGATATACAATGAGCAGTTCTTC.

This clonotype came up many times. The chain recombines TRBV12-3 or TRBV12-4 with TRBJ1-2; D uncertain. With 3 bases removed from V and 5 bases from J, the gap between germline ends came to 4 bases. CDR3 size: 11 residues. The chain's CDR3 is CASSFDYGYTF. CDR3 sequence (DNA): TGTGCCAGCAGTTTCGATTATGGCTACACCTTC.

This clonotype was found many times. CDR3 sequence: CASSLTFGTGAYEQYF. The CDR3 DNA reads as TGTGCCAGCAGCTTGACCTTCGGGACAGGGGCCTACGAGCAGTACTTC. V and J are TRBV7-9 and TRBJ2-7, with 10 positions matching TRBD1. V trimming: 3 bases; J trimming: 2 bases; junction bases outside the gene matches: 7. The CDR3 length is 16 residues. From germline, CDR1 is SEHNR and CDR2 FQNEAQ (reference sequence).

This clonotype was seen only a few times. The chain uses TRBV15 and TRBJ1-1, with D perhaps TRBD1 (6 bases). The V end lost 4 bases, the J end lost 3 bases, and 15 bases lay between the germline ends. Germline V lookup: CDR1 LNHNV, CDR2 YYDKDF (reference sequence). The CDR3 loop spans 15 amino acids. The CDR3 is CATSIPTGGDTEAFF. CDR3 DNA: TGTGCCACCAGCATCCCGACAGGAGGGGACACTGAAGCTTTCTTT.

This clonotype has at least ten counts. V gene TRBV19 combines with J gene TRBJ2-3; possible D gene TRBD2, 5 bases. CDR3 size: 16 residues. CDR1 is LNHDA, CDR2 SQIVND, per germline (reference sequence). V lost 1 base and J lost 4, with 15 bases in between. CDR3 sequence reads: CASSIGGNDVADTQYF. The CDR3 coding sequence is TGTGCCAGTAGTATAGGAGGGAACGACGTTGCAGATACGCAGTATTTT.

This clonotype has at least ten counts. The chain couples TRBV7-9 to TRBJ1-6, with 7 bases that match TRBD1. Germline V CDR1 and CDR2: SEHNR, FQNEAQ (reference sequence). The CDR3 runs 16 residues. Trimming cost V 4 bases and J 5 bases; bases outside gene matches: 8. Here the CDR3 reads CASSSNTGQHNSPLHF. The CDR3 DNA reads TGTGCCAGCAGCTCTAATACGGGACAGCATAATTCACCCCTCCACTTT.

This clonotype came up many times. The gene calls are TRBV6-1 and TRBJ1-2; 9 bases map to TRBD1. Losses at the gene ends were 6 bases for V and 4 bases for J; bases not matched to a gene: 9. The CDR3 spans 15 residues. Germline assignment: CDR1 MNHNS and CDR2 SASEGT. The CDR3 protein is CASRVSPTGGYGYTF. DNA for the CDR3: TGTGCCAGCAGGGTTTCTCCGACAGGGGGCTATGGCTACACCTTC.